One sample yielded the 15 T cell receptor beta chains listed below, sequenced in a study of shared clonotypes between healthy human individuals. Sequencing was performed with immunoSEQ multiplex PCR; in TCRdb, only in-frame clones are kept and a portion is missing. This sample yields 2 million to 2.5 million clones, of which roughly 92% are seen a single time; about 0.36% belongs to the top ten. Sequenced material: naive CD4+ T cells from PBMCs. The subset: CD45RA+ positively selected. Receptors originate from a man between 18 and 35 years old in good health. Some clones in this sample may be carry-over from other donors' samples.

This clone is a singleton in its sample. J is TRBJ2-3 and V is TRBV19; the D is unclear. The CDR3 is 13 residues long. The germline gives CDR1 LNHDA, CDR2 SQIVND (reference sequence). V gave up 5 bases and J gave up 5 bases, with 11 bases separating them. CDR3 protein: CASSPPQRDTQYF. CDR3 sequence (DNA): TGTGCCAGTAGTCCCCCCCAAAGAGATACGCAGTATTTT.

The V and J genes are TRBV27 and TRBJ2-1, with 12 bases matching TRBD2. CDR3 size: 15 residues. J was trimmed by 13 bases and V by 7 bases; bases with no gene match: 14. CDR1 is MNHEY, CDR2 SMNVEV, per germline (reference sequence). The CDR3 DNA reads as TGTGCCAGCATCGTACTAGCGGGAGGCCAACCCTCCCAGTTCTTC. It encodes CASIVLAGGQPSQFF.

This clone was recorded once. This rearrangement joins TRBV28 to TRBJ2-7; possibly TRBD2 for D (5 bases). From germline, CDR1 is MDHEN and CDR2 SYDVKM. The CDR3 runs to 16 residues. The V and J ends lost 3 bases and 3 bases respectively, with 18 bases between them. The CDR3 loop reads CASSFFGGPSRYEQYF. DNA for the CDR3: TGTGCCAGCAGTTTCTTCGGCGGGCCATCCCGCTACGAGCAGTACTTC.

The chain links TRBV5-1 to TRBJ1-1, with a possible D match to TRBD1 (6 bases). V was shortened by 1 base and J by 4 bases, with 17 bases between the two germline ends. Germline CDR1 reads SGHRS; CDR2 reads YFSETQ. The CDR3 is 16 amino acids. The CDR3 here is CASSLIPTGRITEAFF. The CDR3 DNA reads TGCGCCAGCAGCTTGATACCCACAGGGAGGATCACTGAAGCTTTCTTT. Supplemented by reference TRBV5-1 and TRBJ1-1, the full variable domain reads KAGVTQTPRYLIKTRGQQVTLSCSPISGHRSVSWYQQTPGQGLQFLFEYFSETQRNKGNFPGRFSGRQFSNSRSEMNVSTLELGDSALYLCASSLIPTGRITEAFFGQGTRLTVV.

The V gene is TRBV18, the J gene TRBJ2-5; 8 bases map to TRBD2. J gave up 4 bases and V 5 bases, and 30 bases lay outside the gene matches. This CDR3 comprises 22 residues. CDR1 and CDR2 (germline): KGHSH, LQKENI. CDR3 DNA: TGTGCCAGCTCAACAACTAGCGGCCCCCCGCGAAGTATTACCACCGGGCGAGAGACCCAGTACTTC. Translation gives CASSTTSGPPRSITTGRETQYF.

The V and J genes are TRBV19 and TRBJ2-3; tentatively, D is TRBD1 (5 bases). Trimming removed 7 bases at V and 5 bases at J, with 16 bases between. The germline CDR1 and CDR2 sequences are LNHDA and SQIVND (reference sequence). The CDR3 consists of 14 residues. Here the CDR3 reads CASKPSGRGDTQYF. The DNA for the CDR3 is TGTGCCAGTAAGCCTTCAGGGCGCGGAGATACGCAGTATTTT. The whole variable domain, remainder taken from reference TRBV19 and TRBJ2-3, is DGGITQSPKYLFRKEGQNVTLSCEQNLNHDAMYWYRQDPGQGLRLIYYSQIVNDFQKGDIAEGYSVSREKKESFPLTVTSAQKNPTAFYLCASKPSGRGDTQYFGPGTRLTVL.

This chain uses TRBV6-1 with TRBJ1-4; no definite D call. V was shortened by 6 bases and J by 5 bases, with 13 bases between the two germline ends. Germline assignment: CDR1 MNHNS and CDR2 SASEGT. This CDR3 contains 14 residues. The CDR3 spells CASSPLAGNEKLFF. CDR3 DNA: TGTGCCAGCAGCCCGTTGGCGGGAAATGAAAAACTGTTTTTT.

The V call is TRBV10-3, the J call TRBJ2-2; the match to TRBD2 covers 7 bases. V gave up 0 bases and J gave up 5 bases; unmatched junction bases: 12. The CDR3 sequence is 18 residues long. Germline V gene lookup returns CDR1 ENHRY and CDR2 SYGVKD. In nucleotides, the CDR3 is TGTGCCATCAGTGAGTCGAAAGGGCGCGGGAGTATAACCGGGGAGCTGTTTTTT. This translates into CAISESKGRGSITGELFF.

The rearrangement links TRBV6-1 to TRBJ2-1; 7 bases are a match to TRBD1. V lost 3 bases, J lost 14 bases, and 10 bases stayed unmatched. CDR3 length: 13 residues. The germline gives CDR1 MNHNS, CDR2 SASEGT. In DNA form, the CDR3 reads TGTGCCAGCAGTGACCCCCAACGACAGGGAGAGTTCTTC. This gives the protein CASSDPQRQGEFF.

The V gene is TRBV27, the J gene TRBJ2-7, with a possible D match to TRBD2 (5 bases). The CDR3 is 15 amino acids. V was shortened by 4 bases and J by 1 base, with 14 bases between the two germline ends. Germline V gene data show CDR1 as MNHEY and CDR2 as SMNVEV (reference sequence). Here the CDR3 reads CASSSPRAGSYEQYF. DNA for the CDR3: TGTGCCAGCAGTTCCCCTCGGGCGGGTTCCTACGAGCAGTACTTC.

The chain has TRBV6-5 and TRBJ2-5; 7 bases are a match to TRBD2. The CDR3 covers 14 residues. V trimming: 4 bases; J trimming: 8 bases; junction bases outside the gene matches: 10. The germline V gene has CDR1 MNHEY and CDR2 SVGAGI. The CDR3: CASSSRARGGTQYF. In DNA, the CDR3 is TGTGCCAGCAGTTCCCGGGCACGCGGGGGAACCCAGTACTTC.

The chain employs TRBV7-2 and TRBJ2-1, with 8 bases that match TRBD2. Germline CDR1 reads SGHTA; CDR2 reads FQGNSA. The length of the CDR3 is 15 residues. After removal of 6 bases from V and 3 bases from J, the junction contained 7 bases not matched to a gene. The chain's CDR3 is CASSLTSGIYNEQFF. As DNA, the CDR3 is TGTGCCAGCAGTTTAACTAGCGGCATCTACAATGAGCAGTTCTTC.

This chain connects TRBV5-1 to TRBJ2-7; 11 nucleotides match TRBD1. The germline V gene has CDR1 SGHRS and CDR2 YFSETQ. The CDR3 consists of 14 residues. Trimming at V came to 7 bases and at J to 6 bases, leaving 9 bases not matched to a gene. The CDR3 DNA follows: TGCGCCAGCGGCAGCGGGACAGGGGGTCCCGAGCAGTACTTC. Translating it yields CASGSGTGGPEQYF.

The genes are TRBV5-1 and TRBJ2-7, with D tentatively TRBD2 (6 bases). The CDR3 consists of 15 residues. Germline V gene lookup returns CDR1 SGHRS and CDR2 YFSETQ. V gave up 4 bases and J gave up 0 bases, with 14 bases separating them. The CDR3 sequence is CASSQTGTPSYEQYF. The CDR3 DNA sequence: TGCGCCAGCAGCCAGACCGGGACTCCCTCCTACGAGCAGTACTTC.

V gene TRBV10-3 combines with J gene TRBJ1-1, with D possibly being TRBD1 (6 bases). Deletions cut 4 bases from V and 6 bases from J, with 18 bases between. Germline CDR1 and CDR2: ENHRY and SYGVKD. This CDR3 comprises 15 residues. Here the CDR3 reads CAISVTGNSVPEAFF. DNA of the CDR3: TGTGCCATCAGTGTCACAGGGAACAGTGTCCCTGAAGCTTTCTTT.